One sample yielded the 32 T cell receptor beta chains listed below, sequenced in a study of CD8 T cells in ankylosing spondylitis. Each CDR3 protein is one row after TCRdb ran MiXCR on the 5' RACE reads. The sample lists several thousand distinct CDR3 sequences; approximately 2.3% were seen once. Specimen: blood, either unsorted or a sorted T cell fraction (not recorded which). The receptor source for this set is a male donor with ankylosing spondylitis or in good health (not recorded which).

This clonotype was recorded at least ten times. This chain connects TRBV9 to TRBJ2-7, with D unresolved. The germline V gene encodes CDR1 SGDLS and CDR2 YYNGEE. V shed 0 bases and J shed 2 bases, with 9 bases lying between them. The CDR3 consists of 14 residues. DNA for the CDR3: TGTGCCAGCAGCGTAGAGGGCCAGACCTACGAGCAGTACTTC. Its translation: CASSVEGQTYEQYF.

This clonotype qualifies as medium-sized. Written as DNA, the CDR3 is TGTGCCAGCAGCGTATTGGGTCTATTCGCCGGGGAGCTGTTTTTT. It encodes CASSVLGLFAGELFF. This chain uses TRBV9 with TRBJ2-2; D remains ambiguous. CDR1 is SGDLS and CDR2 is YYNGEE in the germline V gene. The germline V and J ends were trimmed by 1 base and 6 bases, with 13 bases remaining between them. CDR3 length equals 15 residues.

At least ten counts were recorded for this clonotype. In DNA form, the CDR3 reads TGTGCCAGCAGCGGGAGGGGACCCCACACAGATACGCAGTATTTT. This encodes CASSGRGPHTDTQYF. This sequence joins TRBV9 and TRBJ2-3, with D possibly being TRBD2 (6 bases). Trimming shortened V by 3 bases and J by 2 bases, and 13 bases separated the two germline ends. Germline values: CDR1 SGDLS, CDR2 YYNGEE. The CDR3 has 15 residues. The entire variable domain, with the rest obtained from reference TRBV9 and TRBJ2-3, is as follows: DSGVTQTPKHLITATGQRVTLRCSPRSGDLSVYWYQQSLDQGLQFLIQYYNGEERAKGNILERFSAQQFPDLHSELNLSSLELGDSALYFCASSGRGPHTDTQYFGPGTRLTVL.

This clonotype was seen repeatedly, ten times or more. The chain recombines TRBV9 with TRBJ2-7; D might be TRBD1 (6 bases). The CDR3 sequence is 15 residues long. Germline CDR1 is SGDLS and CDR2 is YYNGEE. Trimming stripped 3 bases from V and 0 bases from J, with 13 bases between. The DNA of the CDR3 is TGTGCCAGCAGCGCAAGACAGGACAGCTCCTACGAGCAGTACTTC. Protein sequence: CASSARQDSSYEQYF.

Many counts were recorded for this clonotype. CDR3 nucleotides: TGTGCCAGCAGTCCCCCGGGACTAGCGCCCGAGCAGTACTTC. Protein product: CASSPPGLAPEQYF. The chain links TRBV9 to TRBJ2-7, with 10 bases identical to TRBD2. Germline loops: CDR1 SGDLS, CDR2 YYNGEE. The CDR3 covers 14 residues. J gave up 6 bases and V 5 bases, and 8 bases lay outside the gene matches.

This clonotype has at least ten counts. This chain joins TRBV9 and TRBJ2-7; D possibly corresponds to TRBD2 (6 bases). V lost 0 bases and J lost 6, with 16 bases in between. CDR3 length equals 15 residues. Germline V gene sequence: CDR1 SGDLS, CDR2 YYNGEE. CDR3 in amino acids: CASSVEDSGNIEQYF. The CDR3 DNA reads TGTGCCAGCAGCGTAGAAGATAGCGGCAATATCGAGCAGTACTTC.

Many counts were recorded for this clonotype. The chain uses TRBV9 and TRBJ2-7, with a weak D call TRBD2 (5 bases). CDR3 length equals 15 residues. Germline V gene data show CDR1 as SGDLS and CDR2 as YYNGEE. The germline V and J ends were trimmed by 0 bases and 0 bases, with 10 bases remaining between them. The DNA for the CDR3 is TGTGCCAGCAGCGTAGGAGGGCTCCCCTCCTACGAGCAGTACTTC. It yields the protein CASSVGGLPSYEQYF.

This clonotype was seen at least ten times. The chain uses TRBV9 and TRBJ2-1, with D tentatively TRBD1 (5 bases). Germline V gene data show CDR1 as SGDLS and CDR2 as YYNGEE. This CDR3 is built from 16 residues. Trimming stripped 0 bases from V and 6 bases from J, with 16 bases between. For the CDR3, the DNA is TGTGCCAGCAGCGTAGATCTTTCAGGGCTCGGCAATGAGCAGTTCTTC. Its translation is CASSVDLSGLGNEQFF.

By share, this clonotype ranks as medium-sized. J is TRBJ2-7 and V is TRBV9; D remains ambiguous. V was clipped by 0 bases and J by 0 bases, with 7 bases between them. CDR1 is SGDLS, CDR2 YYNGEE, per germline. The length of the CDR3 is 14 residues. The CDR3 region has the DNA TGTGCCAGCAGCGTAGCGGGCCTCTCCTACGAGCAGTACTTC. Translated, it gives CASSVAGLSYEQYF. The variable domain in full, with the rest retrieved from reference TRBV9 and TRBJ2-7, is DSGVTQTPKHLITATGQRVTLRCSPRSGDLSVYWYQQSLDQGLQFLIQYYNGEERAKGNILERFSAQQFPDLHSELNLSSLELGDSALYFCASSVAGLSYEQYFGPGTRLTVT.

This clonotype was detected many times. The J gene is TRBJ2-5, the V gene TRBV9; 9 bases align to TRBD1. In germline, CDR1 is SGDLS, CDR2 YYNGEE. V shed 3 bases and J 6 bases; nucleotides not matched to a gene: 18. The CDR3 length is 18 residues. The CDR3 DNA sequence: TGTGCCAGCAGCGAAACCGAAATAGGACAGGGGATAAGAAAGACCCAGTACTTC. This codes for CASSETEIGQGIRKTQYF.

Of note for this clonotype: This clone may be a read error of a much larger clone one base away. V gene TRBV9 combines with J gene TRBJ1-1; TRBD1 might be the D (5 bases). Germline V CDR1 and CDR2: SGDLS, YYNGEE. The CDR3 loop spans 13 amino acids. The V gene lost 3 bases and the J gene lost 6 bases, with 12 bases spanning the gap. CDR3 DNA sequence: TGTGCCAGCAGCGGGGGCAGGGTCCCTGAAGCTTTCTTT. Amino acids: CASSGGRVPEAFF. Drawing the rest from reference TRBV9 and TRBJ1-1, the complete variable domain is DSGVTQTPKHLITATGQRVTLRCSPRSGDLSVYWYQQSLDQGLQFLIQYYNGEERAKGNILERFSAQQFPDLHSELNLSSLELGDSALYFCASSGGRVPEAFFGQGTRLTVV.

This clonotype was seen ten or more times. The chain is built from TRBV9 and TRBJ1-4; D call uncertain. The CDR3 runs 15 residues. Trimming took 4 bases from V and 2 from J, leaving 12 bases between them. Germline CDR1 is SGDLS and CDR2 is YYNGEE. The CDR3 DNA follows: TGTGCCAGCAGCCCCGGAGGGAGCACTAATGAAAAACTGTTTTTT. As protein: CASSPGGSTNEKLFF.

This clonotype was picked up many times. The CDR3, as DNA: TGTGCCAGCAGCGTAGAGCCAGGAGATTGGGAGACCCAGTACTTC. It yields the protein CASSVEPGDWETQYF. J is TRBJ2-5 and V is TRBV9, with D unresolved. Germline CDR1 is SGDLS and CDR2 is YYNGEE. The CDR3 sequence is 15 residues long. Trimming shortened V by 0 bases and J by 5 bases, and 14 bases separated the two germline ends.

In its sample, this clonotype was seen a few times. J is TRBJ1-1 and V is TRBV9; TRBD1 matches 9 bases. The CDR3 is 15 residues long. The V segment lost 3 bases and the J segment 4 bases; nucleotides outside the gene matches: 7. Germline V gives CDR1 SGDLS, CDR2 YYNGEE. In nucleotides, the CDR3 is TGTGCCAGCAGCGCGGGACAGGGAGGACCCACTGAAGCTTTCTTT. Its translation is CASSAGQGGPTEAFF. The full variable domain, in which reference TRBV9 and TRBJ1-1 provide the parts outside the CDR3, is DSGVTQTPKHLITATGQRVTLRCSPRSGDLSVYWYQQSLDQGLQFLIQYYNGEERAKGNILERFSAQQFPDLHSELNLSSLELGDSALYFCASSAGQGGPTEAFFGQGTRLTVV.

Ten or more counts support this clonotype. The rearrangement links TRBV9 to TRBJ2-3, with a tentative D call TRBD2 (5 bases). V was cut by 0 bases and J by 0 bases, with 8 bases left in between. The CDR3 runs 15 residues. The germline gives CDR1 SGDLS, CDR2 YYNGEE. The CDR3 DNA is TGTGCCAGCAGCGTAGGGGGAGTTAGCACAGATACGCAGTATTTT. Translated, it gives CASSVGGVSTDTQYF.

Ten or more counts support this clonotype. The genes are TRBV9 and TRBJ2-1; 10 bases are shared with TRBD2. V was pared by 0 bases and J by 5 bases, with 5 bases of the junction left unmatched. Germline V gene lookup returns CDR1 SGDLS and CDR2 YYNGEE. CDR3 length: 16 residues. CDR3 protein: CASSVDFSGRNNEQFF. The CDR3 nucleotides are TGTGCCAGCAGCGTAGACTTTAGCGGGAGGAACAATGAGCAGTTCTTC. The full variable domain, in which reference TRBV9 and TRBJ2-1 provide the parts outside the CDR3, is DSGVTQTPKHLITATGQRVTLRCSPRSGDLSVYWYQQSLDQGLQFLIQYYNGEERAKGNILERFSAQQFPDLHSELNLSSLELGDSALYFCASSVDFSGRNNEQFFGPGTRLTVL.

This clonotype was observed at least ten times. The chain has TRBV9 and TRBJ2-6; tentative D call: TRBD1 (6 bases). The germline V gene has CDR1 SGDLS and CDR2 YYNGEE. V lost 4 bases and J 4 bases, leaving 9 bases between the germline ends. There are 14 residues in the CDR3. For the CDR3, the DNA is TGTGCCAGCAGCCTCCAGGGGGGGGCCAACGTCCTGACTTTC. Its translation is CASSLQGGANVLTF.

This clonotype came up many times. V is TRBV9 and J is TRBJ2-1; TRBD2 agrees at 8 bases. The trim removed 2 bases at V and 2 bases at J, leaving 6 bases unmatched. This CDR3 is 16 amino acids long. Germline loops: CDR1 SGDLS, CDR2 YYNGEE. The CDR3 spells CASSVQGGRTYNEQFF. The DNA for the CDR3 is TGTGCCAGCAGCGTGCAGGGCGGGAGGACCTACAATGAGCAGTTCTTC.

This clonotype was detected ten times or more. This chain uses TRBV9 with TRBJ2-7; no clear D. The V gene lost 2 bases and the J gene lost 2 bases, with 11 bases spanning the gap. Germline loops: CDR1 SGDLS, CDR2 YYNGEE. The CDR3 sequence is 14 residues long. In nucleotides, the CDR3 is TGTGCCAGCAGCGTCGGAGAACCCGCCTACGAGCAGTACTTC. Protein product: CASSVGEPAYEQYF.

The sample holds many counts of this clonotype. The chain couples TRBV9 to TRBJ2-3, with D maybe TRBD2 (5 bases). The CDR3 totals 17 residues. Trimming pared 0 bases from V and 2 bases from J, leaving 16 bases between. Germline lookup yields CDR1 SGDLS and CDR2 YYNGEE. The CDR3 nucleotides are TGTGCCAGCAGCGTAGAACTCCCACAGCGGCTCACAGATACGCAGTATTTT. Protein product: CASSVELPQRLTDTQYF.

By proportion, this clonotype is medium-sized. The J gene is TRBJ2-7, the V gene TRBV9, with 8 bases lining up with TRBD2. Per the germline V gene, CDR1 is SGDLS and CDR2 is YYNGEE. The CDR3 spans 15 residues. V lost 0 bases, J lost 5 bases, and 7 bases stayed unmatched. In DNA, the CDR3 is TGTGCCAGCAGCGTAGCTACCGGGAGGGGGGACGAGCAGTACTTC. It is translated as CASSVATGRGDEQYF.

This clonotype was observed many times. V gene TRBV9 combines with J gene TRBJ2-1, with 7 bases fitting TRBD2. This CDR3 is 17 amino acids long. Germline V gives CDR1 SGDLS, CDR2 YYNGEE. V shed 2 bases, J shed 3 bases, and the junction held 11 bases outside the gene matches. CDR3 in amino acids: CASSVGLAELGYNEQFF. CDR3 DNA sequence: TGTGCCAGCAGCGTGGGGCTAGCGGAATTAGGCTACAATGAGCAGTTCTTC.

This clonotype has at least ten counts. The rearrangement links TRBV9 to TRBJ2-1; D uncertain. The CDR3 contains 15 residues. The germline gives CDR1 SGDLS, CDR2 YYNGEE. The V and J ends lost 0 bases and 8 bases respectively, with 15 bases between them. The CDR3 sequence is CASSVVGARRDEQFF. DNA of the CDR3: TGTGCCAGCAGCGTAGTAGGTGCTCGGCGCGATGAGCAGTTCTTC.

This clonotype appeared many times. This chain uses TRBV9 with TRBJ2-3; 9 nucleotides match TRBD2. Trimming cost V 0 bases and J 0 bases; bases outside gene matches: 14. The V gene's germline CDR1 is SGDLS and CDR2 YYNGEE. The CDR3 has 20 amino acids. The DNA of the CDR3 is TGTGCCAGCAGCGTAGCTCTTACCCCTCTGCGGGAGGGGAGCACAGATACGCAGTATTTT. Amino acids: CASSVALTPLREGSTDTQYF.

This clonotype was recorded many times. V usage is TRBV9 and J usage is TRBJ2-2; possible D gene TRBD1, 5 bases. The CDR3 runs 16 residues. With 1 base removed from V and 0 bases from J, the gap between germline ends came to 10 bases. Looked up from germline, CDR1 is SGDLS and CDR2 is YYNGEE. The CDR3 loop is CASSVRGETNTGELFF. In DNA, the CDR3 is TGTGCCAGCAGCGTAAGGGGCGAAACGAACACCGGGGAGCTGTTTTTT. The complete variable domain, with remaining parts taken from reference TRBV9 and TRBJ2-2, reads DSGVTQTPKHLITATGQRVTLRCSPRSGDLSVYWYQQSLDQGLQFLIQYYNGEERAKGNILERFSAQQFPDLHSELNLSSLELGDSALYFCASSVRGETNTGELFFGEGSRLTVL.

This clonotype was found many times. The chain uses TRBV9 and TRBJ2-2; tentative D call: TRBD2 (5 bases). The germline V gene has CDR1 SGDLS and CDR2 YYNGEE. The ends were cut back, 0 bases at V and 3 bases at J, with 12 bases in the middle. The CDR3 loop spans 16 amino acids. CDR3 sequence (DNA): TGTGCCAGCAGCGTAGCAGCCGGACTTGACACCGGGGAGCTGTTTTTT. This encodes CASSVAAGLDTGELFF.

This clonotype was seen ten or more times. The chain is built from TRBV9 and TRBJ2-5, with a weak D call TRBD2 (7 bases). V was clipped by 0 bases and J by 4 bases, with 13 bases between them. Germline loops: CDR1 SGDLS, CDR2 YYNGEE. The CDR3 spans 15 residues. CDR3: CASSVEEGGLETQYF. The CDR3 bases are TGTGCCAGCAGCGTAGAAGAGGGGGGGTTAGAGACCCAGTACTTC.

By its share, this clonotype is medium-sized (0.01 to 0.1%). The CDR3: CASSPGQIGNTIYF. The CDR3 nucleotides read TGTGCCAGCAGCCCCGGACAGATAGGAAACACCATATATTTT. The chain is built from TRBV9 and TRBJ1-3; possible D gene TRBD1, 6 bases. Trimming cost V 4 bases and J 4 bases, with 12 bases left between them. In germline, CDR1 is SGDLS, CDR2 YYNGEE. The CDR3 totals 14 residues.

Ten or more counts support this clonotype. The gene calls are TRBV9 and TRBJ2-7; 16 bases fit TRBD2. The CDR3 is 19 amino acids. V shed 0 bases, J shed 4 bases, and the junction held 10 bases outside the gene matches. Germline V CDR1 and CDR2: SGDLS, YYNGEE. The CDR3 DNA sequence: TGTGCCAGCAGCGTAGGACGGATGGGACTAGCGGGAGGGCCGTACGAGCAGTACTTC. Its protein product is CASSVGRMGLAGGPYEQYF.

This clonotype was counted ten times or more. V and J are TRBV9 and TRBJ2-2; 9 bases match TRBD1. Germline CDR1 and CDR2: SGDLS and YYNGEE. There are 16 residues in the CDR3. V shed 3 bases, J shed 3 bases, and the junction held 6 bases outside the gene matches. The CDR3 loop is CASSAPGQGYTGELFF. CDR3 DNA sequence: TGTGCCAGCAGCGCTCCGGGACAGGGTTACACCGGGGAGCTGTTTTTT.

By share, this clonotype counts as medium-sized. The V gene is TRBV9, the J gene TRBJ2-1; 8 bases are shared with TRBD2. CDR1 is SGDLS, CDR2 YYNGEE, per germline. This CDR3 has 17 amino acids. V shed 0 bases and J 8 bases; nucleotides not matched to a gene: 13. The CDR3 DNA reads as TGTGCCAGCAGCGTAGAGGGACTAGTATCGAGAGTGGATGAGCAGTTCTTC. Translated, it gives CASSVEGLVSRVDEQFF.

This clonotype appeared many times. The rearrangement uses TRBV9 and TRBJ2-7; D possibly corresponds to TRBD1 (6 bases). Germline assignment: CDR1 SGDLS and CDR2 YYNGEE. The CDR3 runs 14 residues. V lost 0 bases and J 5 bases, leaving 12 bases between the germline ends. CDR3 sequence (DNA): TGTGCCAGCAGCGTAGATCCAGGGGCCAACGAGCAGTACTTC. Encoded protein: CASSVDPGANEQYF. The full variable domain, rest sourced from reference TRBV9 and TRBJ2-7, is DSGVTQTPKHLITATGQRVTLRCSPRSGDLSVYWYQQSLDQGLQFLIQYYNGEERAKGNILERFSAQQFPDLHSELNLSSLELGDSALYFCASSVDPGANEQYFGPGTRLTVT.